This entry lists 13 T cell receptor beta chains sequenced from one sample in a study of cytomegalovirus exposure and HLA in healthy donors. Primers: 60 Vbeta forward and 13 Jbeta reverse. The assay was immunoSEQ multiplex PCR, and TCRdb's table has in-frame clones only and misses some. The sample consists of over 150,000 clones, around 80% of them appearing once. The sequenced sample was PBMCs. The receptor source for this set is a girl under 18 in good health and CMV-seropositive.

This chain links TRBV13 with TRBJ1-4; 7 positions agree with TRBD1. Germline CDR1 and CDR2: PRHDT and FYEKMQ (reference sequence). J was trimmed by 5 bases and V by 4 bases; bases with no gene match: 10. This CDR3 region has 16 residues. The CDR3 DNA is TGTGCCAGCAGCTACCGGGGGACAGCCCTAAATGAAAAACTGTTTTTT. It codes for CASSYRGTALNEKLFF.

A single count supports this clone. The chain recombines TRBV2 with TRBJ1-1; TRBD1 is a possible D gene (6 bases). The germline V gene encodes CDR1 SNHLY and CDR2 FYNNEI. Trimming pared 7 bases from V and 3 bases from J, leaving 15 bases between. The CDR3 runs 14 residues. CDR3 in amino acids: CASNTQGRDTEAFF. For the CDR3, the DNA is TGTGCCAGCAATACACAGGGAAGGGACACTGAAGCTTTCTTT.

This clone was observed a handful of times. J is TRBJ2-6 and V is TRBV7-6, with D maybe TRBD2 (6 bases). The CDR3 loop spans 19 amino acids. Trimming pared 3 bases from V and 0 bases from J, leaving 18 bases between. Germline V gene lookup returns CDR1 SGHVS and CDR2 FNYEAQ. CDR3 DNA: TGTGCCAGCAGCTTTTTGGCCTTACGGGAGAGCTCTGGGGCCAACGTCCTGACTTTC. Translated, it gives CASSFLALRESSGANVLTF.

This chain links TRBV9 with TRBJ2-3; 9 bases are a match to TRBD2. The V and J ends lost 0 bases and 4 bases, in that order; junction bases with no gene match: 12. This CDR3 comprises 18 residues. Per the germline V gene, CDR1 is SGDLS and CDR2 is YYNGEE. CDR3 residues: CASSVGASGVFISDTQYF. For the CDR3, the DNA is TGTGCCAGCAGCGTAGGGGCTAGCGGGGTTTTCATCTCAGATACGCAGTATTTT. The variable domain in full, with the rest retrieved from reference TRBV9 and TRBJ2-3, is DSGVTQTPKHLITATGQRVTLRCSPRSGDLSVYWYQQSLDQGLQFLIQYYNGEERAKGNILERFSAQQFPDLHSELNLSSLELGDSALYFCASSVGASGVFISDTQYFGPGTRLTVL.

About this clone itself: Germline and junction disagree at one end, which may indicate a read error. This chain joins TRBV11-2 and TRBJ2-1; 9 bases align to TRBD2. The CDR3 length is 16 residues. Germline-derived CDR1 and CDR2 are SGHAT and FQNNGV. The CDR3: CASSLAGVGSYNEQFF. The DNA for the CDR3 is TGTGCCAGCAGTTTAGCGGGAGTCGGCTCCTACAATGAGCAGTTCTTC.

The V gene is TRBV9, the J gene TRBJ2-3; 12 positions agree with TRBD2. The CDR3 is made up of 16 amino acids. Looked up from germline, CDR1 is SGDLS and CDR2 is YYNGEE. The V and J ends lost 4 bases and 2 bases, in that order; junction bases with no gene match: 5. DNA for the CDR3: TGTGCCAGCAGCCTAGGACTAGCGGGAATCACAGATACGCAGTATTTT. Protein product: CASSLGLAGITDTQYF.

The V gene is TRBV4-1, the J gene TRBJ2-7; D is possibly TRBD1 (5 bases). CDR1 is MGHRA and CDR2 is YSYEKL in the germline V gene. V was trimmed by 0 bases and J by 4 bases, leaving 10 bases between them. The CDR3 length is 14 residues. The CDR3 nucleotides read TGCGCCAGCAGCCAAGACCAGGGTCCATACGAGCAGTACTTC. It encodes CASSQDQGPYEQYF.

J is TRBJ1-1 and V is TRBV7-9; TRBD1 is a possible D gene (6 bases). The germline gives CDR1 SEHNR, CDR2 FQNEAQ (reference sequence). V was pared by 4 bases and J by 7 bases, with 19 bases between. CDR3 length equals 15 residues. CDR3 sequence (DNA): TGTGCCAGCAGCTCAACACTACAGGGCCTTAATGAAGCTTTCTTT. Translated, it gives CASSSTLQGLNEAFF.

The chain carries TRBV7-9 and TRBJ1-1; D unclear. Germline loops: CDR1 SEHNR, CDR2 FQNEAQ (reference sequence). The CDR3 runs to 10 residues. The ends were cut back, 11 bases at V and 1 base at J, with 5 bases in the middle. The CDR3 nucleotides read TGTGCCGAGGGGAACACTGAAGCTTTCTTT. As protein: CAEGNTEAFF.

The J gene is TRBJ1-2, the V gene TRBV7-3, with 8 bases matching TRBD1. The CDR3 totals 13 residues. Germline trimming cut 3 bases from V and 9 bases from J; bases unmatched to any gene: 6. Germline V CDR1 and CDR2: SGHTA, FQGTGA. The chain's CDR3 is CASSLRQGFSYTF. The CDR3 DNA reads TGTGCCAGCAGCTTGAGACAGGGGTTTAGCTACACCTTC. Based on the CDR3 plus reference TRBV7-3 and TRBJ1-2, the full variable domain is GAGVSQTPSNKVTEKGKYVELRCDPISGHTALYWYRQSLGQGPEFLIYFQGTGAADDSGLPNDRFFAVRPEGSVSTLKIQRTERGDSAVYLCASSLRQGFSYTFGSGTRLTVV.

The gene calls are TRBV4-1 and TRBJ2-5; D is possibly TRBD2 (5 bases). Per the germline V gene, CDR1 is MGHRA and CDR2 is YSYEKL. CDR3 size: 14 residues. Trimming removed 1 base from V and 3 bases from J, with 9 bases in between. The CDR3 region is CASSQGAGEETQYF. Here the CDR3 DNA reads TGCGCCAGCAGCCAAGGTGCCGGGGAAGAGACCCAGTACTTC.

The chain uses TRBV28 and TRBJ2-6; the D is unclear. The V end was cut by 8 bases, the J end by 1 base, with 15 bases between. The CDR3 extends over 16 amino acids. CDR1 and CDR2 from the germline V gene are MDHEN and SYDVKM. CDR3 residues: CASSSHPVSGANVLTF. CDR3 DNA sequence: TGTGCCAGCTCCTCACACCCAGTTTCTGGGGCCAACGTCCTGACTTTC.

The CDR3 here is CASSPREGTYSGANVLTF. The CDR3 DNA reads TGTGCCAGTAGTCCCCGGGAGGGAACATACTCTGGGGCCAACGTCCTGACTTTC. The V and J genes are TRBV19 and TRBJ2-6, with 8 bases fitting TRBD2. Germline V gene lookup returns CDR1 LNHDA and CDR2 SQIVND (reference sequence). V lost 5 bases to trimming and J lost 0 bases; unmatched junction nucleotides: 9. The CDR3 is 18 amino acids.